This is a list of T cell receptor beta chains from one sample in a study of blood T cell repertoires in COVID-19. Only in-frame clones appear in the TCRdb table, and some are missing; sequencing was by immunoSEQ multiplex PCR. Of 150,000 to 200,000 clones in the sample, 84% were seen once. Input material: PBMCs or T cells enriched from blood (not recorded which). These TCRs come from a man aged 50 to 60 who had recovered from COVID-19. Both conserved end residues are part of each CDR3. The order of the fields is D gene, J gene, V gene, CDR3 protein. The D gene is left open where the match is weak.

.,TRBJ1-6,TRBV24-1,CATRRAEGSPLHF
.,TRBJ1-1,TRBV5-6,CASSLPQFETEAFF
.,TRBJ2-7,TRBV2,CASIYRTAYEQYF
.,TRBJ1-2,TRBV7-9,CASSLTGYGYTF
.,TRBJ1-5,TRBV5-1,CASSLAGGNQPQHF
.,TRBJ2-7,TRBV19,CASREQGVNEQYF
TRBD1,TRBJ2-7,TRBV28,CASLDRGLSEQYF
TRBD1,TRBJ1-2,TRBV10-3,CAISQGDSANYGYTF
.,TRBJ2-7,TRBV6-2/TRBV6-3,CASSFGVVYEQYF
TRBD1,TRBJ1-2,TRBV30,CALKSRDRGPTWGYTF
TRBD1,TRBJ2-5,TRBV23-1,CASSQRTGQETQYF
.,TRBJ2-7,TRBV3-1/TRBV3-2,CASSVNPGSYEQYF
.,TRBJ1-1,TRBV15,CATSDFTQGSVTAFF
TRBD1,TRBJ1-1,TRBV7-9,CASRETGGLNTEAFF
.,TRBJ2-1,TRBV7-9,CASSPTRGSYNEQFF
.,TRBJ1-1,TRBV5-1,CASSLASRNTEAFF
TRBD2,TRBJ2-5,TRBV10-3,CAISEFGGQETQYF
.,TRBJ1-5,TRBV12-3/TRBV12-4,CASSKTGYQPQHF
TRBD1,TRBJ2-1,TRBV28,CASRGQGSSYNEQFF
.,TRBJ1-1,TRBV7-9,CASSLAPGLNTEAFF
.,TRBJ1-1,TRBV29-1,CSVELSGIGTEAFF
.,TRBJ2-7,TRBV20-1,CSASGLGRGTYEQYF
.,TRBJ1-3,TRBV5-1,CASSLGSGNTIYF
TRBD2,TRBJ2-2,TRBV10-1,CASSESGLAGVVFSGELFF
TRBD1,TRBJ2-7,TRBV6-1,CASSEGQGSRWLGEQYF
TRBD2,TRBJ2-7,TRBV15,CATSGTGTSGSYEQYF
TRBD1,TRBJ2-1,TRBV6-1,CASSEIGTGSWNEQFF
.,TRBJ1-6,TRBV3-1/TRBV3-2,CASSPTDGPSPLHF
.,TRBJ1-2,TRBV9,CASSVGSTAAINYGYTF
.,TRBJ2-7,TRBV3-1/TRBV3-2,CASSPREGSYEQYF
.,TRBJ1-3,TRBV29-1,CSVGGFPEDGNTIYF
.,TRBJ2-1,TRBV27,CASSLQFGEQFF
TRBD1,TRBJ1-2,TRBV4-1,CASSLLQGQGGYTF
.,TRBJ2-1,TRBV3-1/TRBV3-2,CASSQDGGLYNEQFF
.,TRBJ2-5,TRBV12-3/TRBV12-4,CASSRTRRETQYF
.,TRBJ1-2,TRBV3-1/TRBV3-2,CASRGTAPYGYTF
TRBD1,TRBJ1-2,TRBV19,CASSIGTVNYGYTF
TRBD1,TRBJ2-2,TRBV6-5,CASRLDRGATGELFF
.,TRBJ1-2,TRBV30,CALSTASNYGYTF
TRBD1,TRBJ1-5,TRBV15,CATSRDLGTGGQPQHF
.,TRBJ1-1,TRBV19,CASSISQGRGTEAFF
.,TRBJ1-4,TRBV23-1,CASSPGEKLFF
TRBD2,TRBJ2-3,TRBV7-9,CASERGLTDTQYF
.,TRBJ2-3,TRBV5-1,CASSLPGSTDTQYF
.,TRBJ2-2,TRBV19,CASTPGRGVITGELFF
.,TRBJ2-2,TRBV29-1,CSVGKQGMGTGELFF
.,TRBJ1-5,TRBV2,CASSFNPRDQPQHF
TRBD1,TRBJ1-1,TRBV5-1,CASSLGGQSFTEAFF
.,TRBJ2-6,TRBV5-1,CASSPPLSGANVLTF
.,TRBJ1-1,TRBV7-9,CASSSGIHRDEAFF
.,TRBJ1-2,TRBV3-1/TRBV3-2,CASSQSGGRGGNGYTF
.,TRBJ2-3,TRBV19,CASSITAGDTDTQYF
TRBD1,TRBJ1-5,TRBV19,CASSTGQGRQPQHF
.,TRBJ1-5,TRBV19,CASSIRGGVVAQPQHF
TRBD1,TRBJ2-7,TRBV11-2,CASSSGQGREQYF